Each of the 25 T cell receptor beta chains below was sequenced from the same sample in a study of human thymus T cells. Clones were sequenced by immunoSEQ multiplex PCR, and TCRdb holds only the in-frame ones, with some missing. The repertoire includes tens of thousands of clones, roughly 94% of them detected once, and around 0.034% sits in the top ten. Thymus pieces cut out during corrective heart surgery were the tissue that was used. Sequencing was performed on thymus tissue. The source is a girl less than two years old with a congenital heart defect but otherwise immunologically healthy.

The CDR3 nucleotides read TGTGCCAGCAGTTTAGGGGGGTTACCCACGTACCACACTGAAGCTTTCTTT. Translation gives CASSLGGLPTYHTEAFF. The chain carries TRBV28 and TRBJ1-1; a possible D gene is TRBD1 (5 bases). Germline V CDR1 and CDR2: MDHEN, SYDVKM. Between the trimmed V and J ends, which lost 2 bases and 3 bases, there was a span of 19 bases. The CDR3 runs 17 residues.

DNA of the CDR3: TGTGCCAGCAGCCCCGCAGGGGGGAGGGGTGGCTACACCTTC. This gives the protein CASSPAGGRGGYTF. The chain recombines TRBV6-1 with TRBJ1-2, with 7 positions matching TRBD1. Germline V lookup: CDR1 MNHNS, CDR2 SASEGT. J lost 7 bases, V lost 6 bases, and 11 bases had no gene match. The CDR3 spans 14 residues.

The CDR3 spells CASSLDGGGGQAQNTEAFF. The CDR3 DNA is TGTGCCAGCAGCTTAGATGGTGGTGGGGGGCAGGCGCAGAACACTGAAGCTTTCTTT. The chain recombines TRBV11-2 with TRBJ1-1, with D possibly TRBD1 on 6 matching bases. CDR3 length: 19 residues. V lost 0 bases to trimming and J lost 1 base, with 21 bases between them. Per germline, CDR1 SGHAT and CDR2 FQNNGV. The variable domain in full, completed from reference TRBV11-2 and TRBJ1-1, reads EAGVAQSPRYKIIEKRQSVAFWCNPISGHATLYWYQQILGQGPKLLIQFQNNGVVDDSQLPKDRFSAERLKGVDSTLKIQPAKLEDSAVYLCASSLDGGGGQAQNTEAFFGQGTRLTVV.

The chain has TRBV6-5 and TRBJ1-3; 7 nucleotides match TRBD1. V gave up 8 bases and J gave up 4 bases; unmatched junction bases: 8. The CDR3 length is 14 residues. CDR1 and CDR2 (germline): MNHEY, SVGAGI. CDR3 amino acids: CASRGGLAGNTIYF. The DNA for the CDR3 is TGTGCCAGCCGAGGGGGCCTCGCCGGAAACACCATATATTTT.

V is TRBV5-5 and J is TRBJ2-7, with D perhaps matching TRBD1 (5 bases). The CDR3 runs 14 residues. Germline lookup yields CDR1 SGHKS and CDR2 YYEKEE (reference sequence). Trimming cost V 4 bases and J 4 bases, with 15 bases left between them. CDR3 loop: CASSHNRKPYEQYF. The CDR3 bases are TGTGCCAGCAGCCACAACAGGAAACCTTACGAGCAGTACTTC. The full variable domain, rest sourced from reference TRBV5-5 and TRBJ2-7, is DAGVTQSPTHLIKTRGQQVTLRCSPISGHKSVSWYQQVLGQGPQFIFQYYEKEERGRGNFPDRFSARQFPNYSSELNVNALLLGDSALYLCASSHNRKPYEQYFGPGTRLTVT.

This CDR3 is CASSYYAKPGGAFF. In nucleotides, the CDR3 is TGTGCCAGCAGTTATTATGCCAAACCCGGGGGAGCTTTCTTT. V gene TRBV6-6 combines with J gene TRBJ1-1, with a weak D call TRBD1 (5 bases). Per the germline V gene, CDR1 is MNHNY and CDR2 is SVGAGI (reference sequence). Trimming pared 3 bases from V and 10 bases from J, leaving 18 bases between. This CDR3 comprises 14 residues.

DNA for the CDR3: TGTGCCATCAGTGCGGACGTTCGGGGCTATGGCTACACCTTC. Translated: CAISADVRGYGYTF. The genes are TRBV10-3 and TRBJ1-2; no clear D. The CDR3 consists of 14 residues. V gave up 4 bases and J gave up 4 bases, with 13 bases separating them. Germline V CDR1 and CDR2: ENHRY, SYGVKD.

The chain joins TRBV14 to TRBJ2-7, with unresolved D. The length of the CDR3 is 13 residues. V lost 4 bases to trimming and J lost 0 bases, with 7 bases between them. Germline V gene lookup returns CDR1 SGHDN and CDR2 FVKESK. CDR3 in DNA: TGTGCCAGCAGCCGGCGGTTCTCCTACGAGCAGTACTTC. The encoded protein is CASSRRFSYEQYF.

The V call is TRBV2, the J call TRBJ1-2; perhaps TRBD1 as D (5 bases). The V end lost 9 bases, the J end lost 1 base, and 33 bases lay between the germline ends. The CDR3 consists of 20 residues. The germline V gene encodes CDR1 SNHLY and CDR2 FYNNEI. CDR3 residues: CARPSPIGIQGGEGNYGYTF. As DNA, the CDR3 is TGTGCCAGGCCCTCCCCTATAGGAATCCAGGGAGGAGAGGGTAACTATGGCTACACCTTC.

This chain joins TRBV19 and TRBJ2-2; no clear D. The V end lost 7 bases, the J end lost 5 bases, and 20 bases lay between the germline ends. There are 16 residues in the CDR3. Germline V gives CDR1 LNHDA, CDR2 SQIVND (reference sequence). CDR3 in DNA: TGTGCCAGTACCGCAATAGGTTATACGTTTACCGGGGAGCTGTTTTTT. Encoded protein: CASTAIGYTFTGELFF.

The chain links TRBV18 to TRBJ1-4; maybe TRBD1 (5 bases). Germline V gives CDR1 KGHSH, CDR2 LQKENI. Trimming cost V 6 bases and J 3 bases, with 17 bases left between them. The CDR3 totals 16 residues. As DNA, the CDR3 is TGTGCCAGCTCCCCTTGGGACCCGACCCCTAATGAAAAACTGTTTTTT. It is translated as CASSPWDPTPNEKLFF.

The chain joins TRBV5-1 to TRBJ1-6; the D gene is possibly TRBD1 (6 bases). This CDR3 has 15 amino acids. The germline CDR1 and CDR2 sequences are SGHRS and YFSETQ. Trimming stripped 3 bases from V and 5 bases from J, with 12 bases between. CDR3 amino acids: CASSCRGFDNSPLHF. CDR3 nucleotide sequence: TGCGCCAGCAGCTGCAGGGGTTTCGATAATTCACCCCTCCACTTT.

The rearrangement links TRBV29-1 to TRBJ2-2; 12 bases map to TRBD2. This CDR3 has 16 residues. The junction had 12 bases not matched to a gene; V was cut back by 6 bases and J by 7 bases. Germline V gene data show CDR1 as SQVTM and CDR2 as ANQGSEA. The CDR3 protein is CSVRLAGVPLGGELFF. The CDR3 DNA reads as TGCAGCGTCAGACTAGCGGGAGTCCCCCTTGGCGGGGAGCTGTTTTTT.

The chain joins TRBV7-2 to TRBJ2-1, with TRBD2 matching 9 bases. Per the germline V gene, CDR1 is SGHTA and CDR2 is FQGNSA. After removal of 3 bases from V and 7 bases from J, the junction contained 7 bases not matched to a gene. The CDR3 is 15 amino acids. The CDR3 is CASSFRREGGNEQFF. In DNA form, the CDR3 reads TGTGCCAGCAGCTTTAGGCGGGAGGGGGGGAATGAGCAGTTCTTC. The full variable domain, in which reference TRBV7-2 and TRBJ2-1 provide the parts outside the CDR3, is GAGVSQSPSNKVTEKGKDVELRCDPISGHTALYWYRQSLGQGLEFLIYFQGNSAPDKSGLPSDRFSAERTGGSVSTLTIQRTQQEDSAVYLCASSFRREGGNEQFFGPGTRLTVL.

J is TRBJ1-5 and V is TRBV19; D is ambiguous. V lost 1 base to trimming and J lost 6 bases, with 7 bases between them. Germline V gene lookup returns CDR1 LNHDA and CDR2 SQIVND (reference sequence). The CDR3 totals 13 residues. The CDR3 spells CASSIGRVQPQHF. The CDR3 DNA is TGTGCCAGTAGTATAGGTCGGGTTCAGCCCCAGCATTTT.

The chain has TRBV6-4 and TRBJ1-2; D is uncertain. The CDR3 is 12 residues long. From germline, CDR1 is MRHNA and CDR2 SNTAGT. Trimming stripped 2 bases from V and 8 bases from J, with 9 bases between. CDR3 DNA sequence: TGTGCCAGCAGTGACGGCGGCTACGGCTACACCTTC. Protein sequence: CASSDGGYGYTF.

This clone was observed once. The chain links TRBV27 to TRBJ1-6; possibly TRBD1 for D (6 bases). V shed 7 bases and J shed 0 bases, with 16 bases lying between them. Germline assignment: CDR1 MNHEY and CDR2 SMNVEV (reference sequence). This CDR3 comprises 17 residues. The CDR3 loop is CASMARGSSSYNSPLHF. The CDR3 DNA reads as TGTGCCAGCATGGCCAGGGGCTCGAGCTCCTATAATTCACCCCTCCACTTT.

The rearrangement joins TRBV21-1 to TRBJ1-2; TRBD1 is the table's D call and was not checked against the DNA. TRBV21-1 is a recognized pseudogene. The CDR3 has 13 residues. The CDR3 sequence: CANPRTGRHGYTF. The CDR3 DNA follows: TGTGCCAACCCTAGGACAGGGAGGCATGGCTACACCTTC.

This sequence joins TRBV20-1 and TRBJ1-1; D gene unclear. Trimming pared 2 bases from V and 9 bases from J, leaving 7 bases between. Germline V CDR1 and CDR2: DFQATT, SNEGSKA (reference sequence). CDR3 length equals 10 residues. CDR3 DNA: TGCAGTGCTAGACGCGAGAAAGCTTTCTTT. It specifies CSARREKAFF.

The chain couples TRBV7-9 to TRBJ2-3; TRBD1 might be the D (6 bases). Trimming stripped 7 bases from V and 4 bases from J, with 12 bases between. CDR1 and CDR2 from the germline V gene are SEHNR and FQNEAQ (reference sequence). The CDR3 totals 13 residues. The CDR3 loop reads CASKQGLADTQYF. The DNA for the CDR3 is TGTGCCAGCAAACAGGGTCTTGCAGATACGCAGTATTTT.

The chain combines TRBV18 with TRBJ2-5, with 8 bases aligning to TRBD1. This CDR3 has 15 amino acids. V was pared by 6 bases and J by 5 bases, with 11 bases of the junction left unmatched. CDR1 and CDR2 from the germline V gene are KGHSH and LQKENI. In DNA form, the CDR3 reads TGTGCCAGCTCCCCCCCGGCAGGGGGCATGGAGACCCAGTACTTC. It is translated as CASSPPAGGMETQYF. Full variable domain (remainder filled in from reference TRBV18 and TRBJ2-5): NAGVMQNPRHLVRRRGQEARLRCSPMKGHSHVYWYRQLPEEGLKFMVYLQKENIIDESGMPKERFSAEFPKEGPSILRIQQVVRGDSAAYFCASSPPAGGMETQYFGPGTRLLVL.

The V and J genes are TRBV7-2 and TRBJ2-2, with a weak D call TRBD1 (5 bases). The CDR3 extends over 15 amino acids. Germline lookup yields CDR1 SGHTA and CDR2 FQGNSA. Trimming left V 5 bases short and J 1 base short, with 11 bases between. The CDR3 loop is CASSGQVENTGELFF. Written as DNA, the CDR3 is TGTGCCAGCAGCGGACAAGTAGAGAACACCGGGGAGCTGTTTTTT.

The gene calls are TRBV4-3 and TRBJ2-7; 7 nucleotides line up with TRBD2. The V gene end was trimmed by 4 bases and the J gene end by 7 bases; junction bases not matched to a gene: 28. Germline V gene lookup returns CDR1 LGHNA and CDR2 YSLEER. The CDR3 runs 20 residues. The CDR3 protein is CASSREKIRSREAELGEQYF. CDR3 DNA: TGCGCCAGCAGCCGTGAAAAGATCCGCTCCCGGGAGGCCGAGCTGGGGGAGCAGTACTTC.

This sequence joins TRBV5-6 and TRBJ1-4; D possibly corresponds to TRBD1 (5 bases). CDR3 length equals 15 residues. Per germline, CDR1 SGHDT and CDR2 YYEEEE. Between the trimmed V and J ends, which lost 4 bases and 3 bases, there was a span of 13 bases. CDR3 loop: CASSPVAGANEKLFF. CDR3 bases: TGTGCCAGCAGCCCGGTAGCGGGGGCTAATGAAAAACTGTTTTTT. Full variable domain (outside the CDR3, taken from reference TRBV5-6 and TRBJ1-4): DAGVTQSPTHLIKTRGQQVTLRCSPKSGHDTVSWYQQALGQGPQFIFQYYEEEERQRGNFPDRFSGHQFPNYSSELNVNALLLGDSALYLCASSPVAGANEKLFFGSGTQLSVL.

The rearrangement uses TRBV7-2 and TRBJ2-6, with 7 nucleotides matching TRBD1. The junction had 8 bases not matched to a gene; V was cut back by 4 bases and J by 2 bases. Germline-derived CDR1 and CDR2 are SGHTA and FQGNSA. The CDR3 totals 17 residues. CDR3 nucleotide sequence: TGTGCCAGCAGCTCAAGCTTCACAGGGGCTGGGGCCAACGTCCTGACTTTC. Protein: CASSSSFTGAGANVLTF.